The 29 T cell receptor beta chains in this list originate from one sample, sequenced in a study of response to subunit inactivated influenza vaccine. From the RT-PCR reads, TCRdb called clonotypes with MiXCR, one entry per CDR3 protein. Here the sample spans about 650,000 distinct CDR3 sequences, about 15% being singletons. The sequences come from PBMCs from blood, collected less than 15 days before vaccination. The receptors shown here come from a man aged 45-65 years who received an inactivated influenza vaccine.

This clonotype has ten or more counts. The chain uses TRBV12-3 or TRBV12-4 and TRBJ1-6; weak D call: TRBD1 (5 bases). The CDR3 length is 15 residues. V was trimmed by 3 bases and J by 6 bases, leaving 12 bases between them. DNA for the CDR3: TGTGCCAGCAGTTTGCAGGGTTGGGGTAATTCACCCCTCCACTTT. Its translation: CASSLQGWGNSPLHF.

This clonotype was recorded many times. The chain has TRBV20-1 and TRBJ1-1; the D gene is possibly TRBD1 (5 bases). The V gene lost 4 bases and the J gene lost 6 bases, with 12 bases spanning the gap. This CDR3 is built from 12 residues. Per the germline V gene, CDR1 is DFQATT and CDR2 is SNEGSKA (reference sequence). CDR3: CSANFAGPEAFF. The CDR3 DNA reads as TGCAGTGCTAACTTCGCGGGGCCTGAAGCTTTCTTT.

This clonotype showed up just a few times. The CDR3 sequence is CATTPGLAGVVDTQYF. As DNA, the CDR3 is TGTGCCACCACACCGGGACTAGCGGGAGTGGTAGATACGCAGTATTTT. The V and J genes are TRBV27 and TRBJ2-3; the match to TRBD2 covers 14 bases. V trimming: 10 bases; J trimming: 5 bases; junction bases outside the gene matches: 11. This CDR3 region has 16 residues. The V gene's germline CDR1 is MNHEY and CDR2 SMNVEV (reference sequence).

This clonotype was recorded a few times. The rearrangement uses TRBV18 and TRBJ2-2, with D perhaps TRBD2 (5 bases). This CDR3 region has 17 residues. In germline, CDR1 is KGHSH, CDR2 LQKENI. Trimming pared 3 bases from V and 10 bases from J, leaving 24 bases between. The CDR3 DNA is TGTGCCAGCTCACCGCAAGCACTATCCCGGGATGGTATGGAGCTGTTTTTT. Its translation: CASSPQALSRDGMELFF.

V and J are TRBV12-5 and TRBJ2-3; D unresolved. Looked up from germline, CDR1 is LGHNT and CDR2 is FRNRAP. CDR3 size: 15 residues. V lost 2 bases and J lost 2, with 11 bases in between. CDR3 amino acids: CASGLMTGTTDTQYF. The DNA of the CDR3 is TGTGCTAGTGGTTTGATGACGGGTACCACAGATACGCAGTATTTT. The full variable domain, with the rest looked up from reference TRBV12-5 and TRBJ2-3, is DARVTQTPRHKVTEMGQEVTMRCQPILGHNTVFWYRQTMMQGLELLAYFRNRAPLDDSGMPKDRFSAEMPDATLATLKIQPSEPRDSAVYFCASGLMTGTTDTQYFGPGTRLTVL.

The CDR3: CASSLFSGGYTF. The DNA for the CDR3 is TGTGCCAGCAGCTTGTTCTCTGGTGGCTACACCTTC. This chain joins TRBV5-6 and TRBJ1-2; the D is unclear. This CDR3 has 12 amino acids. Germline-derived CDR1 and CDR2 are SGHDT and YYEEEE. Trimming shortened V by 1 base and J by 7 bases, and 8 bases separated the two germline ends.

This clonotype has ten or more counts. The J gene is TRBJ2-4, the V gene TRBV7-8, with D tentatively TRBD1 or TRBD2 (5 bases each). Per germline, CDR1 SGHVS and CDR2 FQNEAQ. The V end was cut by 1 base, the J end by 0 bases, with 10 bases between. This CDR3 contains 16 residues. CDR3 residues: CASSLVGTLAKNIQYF. The CDR3 coding sequence is TGTGCCAGCAGCTTAGTCGGGACCCTAGCCAAAAACATTCAGTACTTC.

The gene calls are TRBV6-1 and TRBJ2-6; D might be TRBD1 (5 bases). Trimming removed 6 bases from V and 0 bases from J, with 18 bases in between. The CDR3 spans 18 residues. Looked up from germline, CDR1 is MNHNS and CDR2 is SASEGT. The CDR3 sequence is CASSTDSPDSSGANVLTF. The CDR3 bases are TGTGCCAGCAGCACCGACAGCCCGGATAGCTCTGGGGCCAACGTCCTGACTTTC.

The sample holds a few counts of this clonotype. This sequence joins TRBV5-1 and TRBJ2-2; maybe TRBD1 (6 bases). The CDR3 is 15 amino acids. V lost 0 bases to trimming and J lost 3 bases, with 9 bases between them. CDR1 SGHRS and CDR2 YFSETQ come from the germline V gene. The CDR3 reads CASSLDRDYTGELFF. In DNA, the CDR3 is TGCGCCAGCAGCTTGGACAGGGATTACACCGGGGAGCTGTTTTTT.

The gene calls are TRBV18 and TRBJ2-3; D is perhaps TRBD1 (7 bases). The CDR3 runs to 13 residues. V shed 8 bases and J shed 7 bases, with 16 bases lying between them. The germline CDR1 and CDR2 sequences are KGHSH and LQKENI. CDR3 loop: CASGGEDRNTQYF. For the CDR3, the DNA is TGTGCCAGCGGCGGGGAGGACAGGAATACGCAGTATTTT.

V gene TRBV24-1 combines with J gene TRBJ2-1, with TRBD1 identical over 8 bases. The CDR3 has 12 amino acids. With V trimmed by 9 bases and J by 8 bases, 5 bases remained unmatched. CDR1 is KGHDR and CDR2 is SFDVKD in the germline V gene. The DNA of the CDR3 is TGTGCCACCGGGGACAGGAGGCATGAGCAGTTCTTC. Protein sequence: CATGDRRHEQFF.

This clonotype came up many times. The chain employs TRBV28 and TRBJ2-5; no definite D call. Trimming cost V 1 base and J 5 bases, with 11 bases left between them. CDR3 size: 14 residues. The germline V gene has CDR1 MDHEN and CDR2 SYDVKM. The CDR3, as DNA: TGTGCCAGCAGTTTATTTGTCGGGTTGGAGACCCAGTACTTC. Translated, it gives CASSLFVGLETQYF.

This clonotype has at least ten counts. V is TRBV20-1 and J is TRBJ1-1, with D maybe TRBD1 (6 bases). CDR3 length: 14 amino acids. Trimming left V 3 bases short and J 4 bases short, with 15 bases between. Germline CDR1 and CDR2: DFQATT and SNEGSKA (reference sequence). CDR3 DNA: TGCAGTGCTAGTTCCGGGGGCGGGAGCACTGAAGCTTTCTTT. Its protein is CSASSGGGSTEAFF.

The V gene is TRBV30, the J gene TRBJ2-2, with D uncertain. The germline V gene has CDR1 GTSNPN and CDR2 SVGIG (reference sequence). The CDR3 totals 14 residues. Trimming stripped 5 bases from V and 3 bases from J, with 13 bases between. The CDR3 sequence: CAWLGQMYTGELFF. CDR3 sequence (DNA): TGTGCCTGGTTAGGGCAGATGTACACCGGGGAGCTGTTTTTT.

This clonotype has only a few counts. The genes are TRBV20-1 and TRBJ2-2; D ambiguous. CDR1 is DFQATT, CDR2 SNEGSKA, per germline (reference sequence). CDR3 length: 12 amino acids. Trimming shortened V by 3 bases and J by 7 bases, and 9 bases separated the two germline ends. The CDR3 reads CSASRTGGELFF. For the CDR3, the DNA is TGCAGTGCTAGCAGGACCGGCGGGGAGCTGTTTTTT.

The chain is built from TRBV24-1 and TRBJ2-7, with D possibly TRBD1 on 6 matching bases. V dropped 4 bases and J dropped 6 bases, with 15 bases sitting between them. CDR1 KGHDR and CDR2 SFDVKD come from the germline V gene. There are 14 residues in the CDR3. The DNA of the CDR3 is TGTGCCACCAGTGAACCCGGGACAACCAGCGAGCAGTACTTC. Translation gives CATSEPGTTSEQYF.

The chain recombines TRBV6-2 or TRBV6-3 with TRBJ2-3; either TRBD1 or TRBD2 may fit D (5 bases each). Germline V gene data show CDR1 as MNHEY and CDR2 as SVGEGT. V was cut by 7 bases and J by 3 bases, with 17 bases left in between. This CDR3 is 15 amino acids long. The CDR3 spells CASTPGNRRTDTQYF. CDR3 nucleotides: TGTGCCAGCACTCCGGGGAACAGGAGAACAGATACGCAGTATTTT.

This clonotype has a handful of counts. The chain links TRBV28 to TRBJ2-7, with D perhaps matching TRBD2 (5 bases). V was trimmed by 1 base and J by 3 bases, leaving 13 bases between them. The V gene's germline CDR1 is MDHEN and CDR2 SYDVKM. CDR3 size: 15 residues. CDR3 in amino acids: CASSLFVYGLYEQYF. CDR3 sequence (DNA): TGTGCCAGCAGTTTATTCGTCTACGGACTCTACGAGCAGTACTTC.

CDR3 amino acids: CATQGGENIQYF. The CDR3 bases are TGTGCCACACAGGGGGGGGAAAACATTCAGTACTTC. V gene TRBV10-3 combines with J gene TRBJ2-4; TRBD1 might be the D (8 bases). The CDR3 consists of 12 residues. The germline gives CDR1 ENHRY, CDR2 SYGVKD. The V and J ends lost 10 bases and 5 bases respectively, with 12 bases between them.

This clonotype was seen more than once but under ten times. The rearrangement joins TRBV28 to TRBJ1-1; 9 nucleotides agree with TRBD1. CDR1 and CDR2 from the germline V gene are MDHEN and SYDVKM. With 4 bases clipped from V and 11 bases from J, the junction kept 11 bases outside the gene matches. This CDR3 has 14 residues. The CDR3 loop is CASSSGTGIWDAFF. The CDR3 DNA is TGTGCCAGCAGTTCGGGGACAGGGATTTGGGACGCTTTCTTT.

The sample holds a few counts of this clonotype. The gene calls are TRBV6-1 and TRBJ1-4; TRBD1 matches at 7 bases. J was trimmed by 6 bases and V by 6 bases; bases with no gene match: 4. The CDR3 is made up of 13 amino acids. Per the germline V gene, CDR1 is MNHNS and CDR2 is SASEGT. The DNA for the CDR3 is TGTGCCAGCAGACTGACAGGGTATGAAAAACTGTTTTTT. It translates to CASRLTGYEKLFF.

In its sample, this clonotype was seen many times. The V gene is TRBV20-1, the J gene TRBJ2-3, with D tentatively TRBD1 or TRBD2 (5 bases each). V was clipped by 4 bases and J by 2 bases, with 13 bases between them. CDR1 and CDR2 from the germline V gene are DFQATT and SNEGSKA (reference sequence). The length of the CDR3 is 14 residues. The CDR3 DNA follows: TGCAGTGCTACCCGGGACGGTCCCACAGATACGCAGTATTTT. This sequence encodes CSATRDGPTDTQYF.

This clonotype was recorded a few times. The V gene is TRBV6-1, the J gene TRBJ2-6, with D possibly being TRBD1 or TRBD2 (6 bases each). Germline CDR1 reads MNHNS; CDR2 reads SASEGT. The CDR3 runs 15 residues. V was pared by 6 bases and J by 3 bases, with 12 bases between. The CDR3 region has the DNA TGTGCCAGCAGCCCACAGGGACTTGGGGCCAACGTCCTGACTTTC. Translated: CASSPQGLGANVLTF.

The rearrangement links TRBV12-3 or TRBV12-4 to TRBJ1-2; perhaps TRBD1 as D (6 bases). The CDR3 length is 14 residues. Deletions cut 5 bases from V and 5 bases from J, with 15 bases between. The CDR3, as DNA: TGTGCCAGCAGTAGAGCACAGGGCTCGTATGGCTACACCTTC. Translation gives CASSRAQGSYGYTF.

This clonotype has only a few counts. The chain recombines TRBV24-1 with TRBJ2-5, with D perhaps TRBD1 or TRBD2 (5 bases each). Germline V gives CDR1 KGHDR, CDR2 SFDVKD. Trimming shortened V by 3 bases and J by 3 bases, and 7 bases separated the two germline ends. This CDR3 has 13 residues. The CDR3, as DNA: TGTGCCACCAGTGATGGGACGGAAGAGACCCAGTACTTC. Residues: CATSDGTEETQYF.

The count of this clonotype is one. The rearrangement joins TRBV2 to TRBJ2-3; 10 positions agree with TRBD2. The CDR3 spans 19 residues. Per the germline V gene, CDR1 is SNHLY and CDR2 is FYNNEI. V lost 10 bases and J lost 1; bases outside the gene matches: 20. Here the CDR3 reads CAICFFPSGRRDRTDTQYF. CDR3 sequence (DNA): TGTGCCATCTGTTTTTTTCCTAGCGGGAGACGGGATCGCACAGATACGCAGTATTTT.

The gene calls are TRBV10-2 and TRBJ1-3; tentatively, D is TRBD1 (5 bases). CDR1 and CDR2 from the germline V gene are WSHSY and SAAADI. The V gene lost 3 bases and the J gene lost 6 bases, with 9 bases spanning the gap. The CDR3 contains 13 residues. This CDR3 is CASSESRANTIYF. CDR3 DNA: TGCGCCAGCAGTGAATCCAGGGCAAACACCATATATTTT.

The V and J genes are TRBV5-1 and TRBJ2-1; D may be TRBD1 (6 bases). The CDR3 consists of 13 residues. The germline CDR1 and CDR2 sequences are SGHRS and YFSETQ. V was pared by 0 bases and J by 10 bases, with 11 bases between. CDR3 sequence (DNA): TGCGCCAGCAGCTTGGGCGACAGGACCGAGCAGTTCTTC. It yields the protein CASSLGDRTEQFF.

The rearrangement links TRBV7-9 to TRBJ2-1; the D gene could be TRBD1 or TRBD2 (6 bases each). CDR1 and CDR2 from the germline V gene are SEHNR and FQNEAQ (reference sequence). Trimming shortened V by 2 bases and J by 0 bases, and 14 bases separated the two germline ends. This CDR3 is built from 17 residues. The CDR3 reads CASSLSPGAGSYNEQFF. CDR3 coding DNA: TGTGCCAGCAGCTTATCCCCGGGGGCAGGCTCCTACAATGAGCAGTTCTTC.